This TCR beta chain comes out of a study of response to subunit inactivated influenza vaccine. Study conclusions and caveats: The authors put forward the suggestion that each seasonal influenza vaccination may bring in only a limited number of new T cells.

As regards this clonotype: The target antigen is unknown.

Unmatched junction bases numbered 8, after V lost 1 base and J lost 8 bases. CDR3 length equals 16 residues. In germline, CDR1 is SGHTA, CDR2 FQGNSA. TCRdb reprocessed the RT-PCR reads via MiXCR and lists one record per CDR3 protein. This table holds approximately 680,000 distinct CDR3 sequences, approximately 14% found once. V is TRBV7-2 and J is TRBJ2-1, with TRBD2 identical over 10 bases. The receptor was isolated from a man in his fifties or sixties who received an inactivated influenza vaccine. Here the sequenced sample was PBMCs from blood, taken roughly 13 days after vaccination. The CDR3 nucleotides read TGTGCCAGCAGCTTAGTTGGGACTAGCGAAAGGGATGAGCAGTTCTTC. This translates into CASSLVGTSERDEQFF. The full variable domain, with the rest looked up from reference TRBV7-2 and TRBJ2-1, is GAGVSQSPSNKVTEKGKDVELRCDPISGHTALYWYRQSLGQGLEFLIYFQGNSAPDKSGLPSDRFSAERTGGSVSTLTIQRTQQEDSAVYLCASSLVGTSERDEQFFGPGTRLTVL.